The next 2 T cell receptor beta chains were all read from a single sample in a study of identifying expanded T cells in peripheral blood. Clones were read by immunoSEQ multiplex PCR, and TCRdb kept only the in-frame ones, dropping some. The sample yields around 94,000 clones, about 85% seen once. Sequencing was done on a sample of blood. The receptors stem from a person aged 18 to 75 in good health.

This chain connects TRBV6-1 to TRBJ1-1; TRBD1 matches at 7 bases. This CDR3 spans 16 amino acids. V lost 1 base and J lost 3; bases outside the gene matches: 8. Germline assignment: CDR1 MNHNS and CDR2 SASEGT. In nucleotides, the CDR3 is TGTGCCAGCAGTGAAGAGGGGGCCTTCTCGTACACTGAAGCTTTCTTT. This gives the protein CASSEEGAFSYTEAFF.

The chain combines TRBV28 with TRBJ1-1, with D perhaps TRBD1 (5 bases). CDR3 length equals 14 residues. Looked up from germline, CDR1 is MDHEN and CDR2 is SYDVKM. V was pared by 6 bases and J by 1 base, with 12 bases between. The CDR3 is CASSKRQQNTEAFF. CDR3 DNA sequence: TGTGCCAGCAGCAAAAGACAGCAGAACACTGAAGCTTTCTTT.